The source of this T cell receptor beta chain is a study of early T cells in non-severe SARS-CoV-2 infection. The wider study: Sequencing used unsorted whole-blood bulk RNA, so chains lack pairing. Points from the study as a whole: Database matching using VDJdb favored anti-spike CD8 responses, with private and CD4 specificities left missing.

For this clonotype: What it binds is unknown.

Researchers tagged individual cDNA molecules with unique molecular identifiers. A single record per CDR3 protein comes from TCRdb applying MiXCR to the 5' RACE reads. The table includes about 35,000 distinct CDR3 sequences, about 7% detected once. The CDR3 spans 13 residues. Germline CDR1 reads MNHEY; CDR2 reads SMNVEV (reference sequence). V lost 6 bases and J lost 0, with 6 bases in between. The clonotype comes from an adult who was a healthcare worker with PCR-confirmed SARS-CoV-2 infection or an uninfected control (not recorded which). The chain has TRBV27 and TRBJ1-5; D ambiguous. The specimen sequenced was whole blood. This CDR3 is CASRGFSNQPQHF. CDR3 sequence (DNA): TGTGCCAGCAGGGGGTTTAGCAATCAGCCCCAGCATTTT.